The present TCR beta chain was sequenced within a study of blood T cell repertoires in COVID-19. On the study more broadly: Nucleic acid was either cDNA or gDNA, and it came from T cells, B-cell-depleted T cells, or PBMCs.

The data were produced by immunoSEQ multiplex PCR, yet TCRdb's version contains in-frame clones alone and is incomplete. Of 150,000 to 200,000 clones in the sample, roughly 83% were seen once. V gave up 3 bases and J gave up 4 bases; unmatched junction bases: 7. The CDR3 is 16 residues long. Germline V gives CDR1 SGDLS, CDR2 YYNGEE. Enrolled through a virtual design, the participants were between roughly 18 and 100 years of age and came from around 25 US areas. Donors were grouped by their self-reported clinical history. The chain carries TRBV9 and TRBJ1-3; TRBD1 aligns across 10 bases. The receptor was derived from a woman in her sixties or seventies who had recovered from COVID-19. Input material: PBMCs or T cells enriched from blood (not recorded which). The CDR3, as DNA: TGTGCCAGCAGCGCCGGACAGGGGGTCGGAGGAAACACCATATATTTT. Its protein is CASSAGQGVGGNTIYF. Full variable domain (missing parts from reference TRBV9 and TRBJ1-3): DSGVTQTPKHLITATGQRVTLRCSPRSGDLSVYWYQQSLDQGLQFLIQYYNGEERAKGNILERFSAQQFPDLHSELNLSSLELGDSALYFCASSAGQGVGGNTIYFGEGSWLTVV.